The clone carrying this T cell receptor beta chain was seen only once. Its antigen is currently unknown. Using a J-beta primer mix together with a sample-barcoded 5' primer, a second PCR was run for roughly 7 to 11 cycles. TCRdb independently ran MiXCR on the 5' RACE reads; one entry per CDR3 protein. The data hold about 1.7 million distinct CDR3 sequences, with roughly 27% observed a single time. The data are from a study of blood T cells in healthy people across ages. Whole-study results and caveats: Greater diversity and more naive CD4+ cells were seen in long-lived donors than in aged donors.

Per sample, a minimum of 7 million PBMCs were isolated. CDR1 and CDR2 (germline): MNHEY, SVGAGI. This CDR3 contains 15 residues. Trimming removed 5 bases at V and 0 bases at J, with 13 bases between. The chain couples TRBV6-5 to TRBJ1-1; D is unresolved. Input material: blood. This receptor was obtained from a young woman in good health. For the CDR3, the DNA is TGTGCCAGCAGTCGGTATTCAACCTTGAACACTGAAGCTTTCTTT. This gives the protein CASSRYSTLNTEAFF.